What follows are 32 T cell receptor beta chains derived from one specimen sequenced in a study of T cell responses to AZD1222 COVID-19 vaccine. Using immunoSEQ multiplex PCR, the repertoire was profiled, and TCRdb retains in-frame clones only, with some absent. The sample yields 120,000 to 150,000 clones, more than 75% seen once. The material was peripheral blood, obtained 28 days after the second AZD1222 dose. The receptors derive from an adult who received the AZD1222 COVID-19 vaccine.

The chain employs TRBV24-1 and TRBJ1-1; D possibly corresponds to TRBD1 (5 bases). The CDR3 runs 13 residues. Germline lookup yields CDR1 KGHDR and CDR2 SFDVKD. V lost 9 bases and J 4 bases, leaving 14 bases between the germline ends. The CDR3 DNA reads TGTGCCACCGAAGACAGTTTAGGCACTGAAGCTTTCTTT. The encoded protein is CATEDSLGTEAFF.

In the case of this clone: A junction boundary mismatches the germline segment, possibly from a read error. V usage is TRBV6-2 or TRBV6-3 and J usage is TRBJ1-5; TRBD1 might be the D (5 bases). This CDR3 contains 14 residues. Germline-derived CDR1 and CDR2 are MNHEY and SVGEGT. CDR3 protein: CASSNSRVGQPQHF. The CDR3 DNA is TGTGCCAGCAGTAACTCCAGGGTGGGACAGCCCCAGCATTTT.

This sequence joins TRBV24-1 and TRBJ2-3, with 8 positions matching TRBD1. Germline V CDR1 and CDR2: KGHDR, SFDVKD. The CDR3 runs to 16 residues. Unmatched junction bases numbered 9, after V lost 6 bases and J lost 2 bases. CDR3: CATSNLGQANTDTQYF. As DNA, the CDR3 is TGTGCCACCAGTAACCTGGGACAGGCTAACACAGATACGCAGTATTTT.

This clone is a singleton in its sample. The CDR3 here is CASSLVRTGNGYTF. The DNA of the CDR3 is TGTGCCAGCAGCTTAGTGCGGACAGGGAACGGCTACACCTTC. The chain employs TRBV7-2 and TRBJ1-2; 8 bases match TRBD1. Germline CDR1 reads SGHTA; CDR2 reads FQGNSA. Unmatched junction bases numbered 6, after V lost 1 base and J lost 8 bases. This CDR3 spans 14 amino acids.

This clone was seen a few times. This chain links TRBV15 with TRBJ1-5; D remains ambiguous. This CDR3 has 15 residues. Trimming took 3 bases from V and 3 from J, leaving 12 bases between them. Per germline, CDR1 LNHNV and CDR2 YYDKDF (reference sequence). The CDR3 loop reads CATSRELGNNQPQHF. The CDR3 region has the DNA TGTGCCACCAGCAGGGAGTTAGGTAACAATCAGCCCCAGCATTTT.

The V gene is TRBV11-2, the J gene TRBJ1-5; tentatively, D is TRBD1 (5 bases). Trimming pared 5 bases from V and 5 bases from J, leaving 13 bases between. The CDR3 runs to 14 residues. The germline gives CDR1 SGHAT, CDR2 FQNNGV. The CDR3 here is CASSKDSSYQPQHF. CDR3 in DNA: TGTGCCAGCAGCAAAGACAGTTCCTATCAGCCCCAGCATTTT. Filled out from reference TRBV11-2 and TRBJ1-5, the complete variable domain reads EAGVAQSPRYKIIEKRQSVAFWCNPISGHATLYWYQQILGQGPKLLIQFQNNGVVDDSQLPKDRFSAERLKGVDSTLKIQPAKLEDSAVYLCASSKDSSYQPQHFGDGTRLSIL.

This clone has just a few counts. This chain joins TRBV29-1 and TRBJ2-7; D gene unclear. Germline loops: CDR1 SQVTM, CDR2 ANQGSEA. The CDR3 extends over 13 amino acids. V shed 3 bases and J shed 3 bases, with 12 bases lying between them. CDR3 in DNA: TGCAGCGTTGATTTTTCAAACAGCTACGAGCAGTACTTC. As protein: CSVDFSNSYEQYF.

A few counts support this clone. J is TRBJ2-1 and V is TRBV6-1, with D tentatively TRBD2 (5 bases). The CDR3 sequence is 14 residues long. The germline V gene encodes CDR1 MNHNS and CDR2 SASEGT. V lost 2 bases and J 6 bases, leaving 11 bases between the germline ends. CDR3 nucleotide sequence: TGTGCCAGCAGTGAATCACTAGTATTCAATGAGCAGTTCTTC. This sequence encodes CASSESLVFNEQFF.

The CDR3 DNA reads TGTGCCAGCAGTGAGCCAGGACGGGGTCCCCAGCATTTT. Protein: CASSEPGRGPQHF. The chain recombines TRBV2 with TRBJ1-5; no clear D gene. Germline V gene lookup returns CDR1 SNHLY and CDR2 FYNNEI. The CDR3 covers 13 residues. V lost 3 bases and J lost 10, with 13 bases in between. The whole variable domain, filled in from reference TRBV2 and TRBJ1-5, reads EPEVTQTPSHQVTQMGQEVILRCVPISNHLYFYWYRQILGQKVEFLVSFYNNEISEKSEIFDDQFSVERPDGSNFTLKIRSTKLEDSAMYFCASSEPGRGPQHFGDGTRLSIL.

This sequence joins TRBV7-6 and TRBJ1-2; TRBD1 matches 11 bases. The trim removed 5 bases at V and 8 bases at J, leaving 13 bases unmatched. The germline V gene has CDR1 SGHVS and CDR2 FNYEAQ. The CDR3 consists of 16 residues. This CDR3 reads CASSQPAGQGAQGYTF. DNA for the CDR3: TGTGCCAGCAGCCAACCTGCAGGACAGGGGGCGCAAGGCTACACCTTC.

About this clone: Germline is not matched at one junction end, which may reflect a read error. The chain carries TRBV12-3 or TRBV12-4 and TRBJ2-7, with 7 bases lining up with TRBD1. The CDR3 is 12 residues long. CDR3 sequence (DNA): TGTGCCAGCAGTTTGATCGGGGACAGCCGCCTCTTC. Translating it yields CASSLIGDSRLF.

The V gene is TRBV4-2, the J gene TRBJ1-1; D gene uncertain. The CDR3 covers 15 residues. CDR1 and CDR2 (germline): LGHNA, YNFKEQ. V was shortened by 0 bases and J by 3 bases, with 11 bases between the two germline ends. The CDR3 sequence: CASSQDPGLYTEAFF. The CDR3 coding sequence is TGTGCCAGCAGCCAAGATCCGGGGTTGTACACTGAAGCTTTCTTT.

The gene calls are TRBV28 and TRBJ1-4; D is unresolved. CDR3 length: 15 residues. Germline V gene lookup returns CDR1 MDHEN and CDR2 SYDVKM. Trimming cost V 5 bases and J 4 bases, with 14 bases left between them. The CDR3 DNA is TGTGCCAGCAGTACCCGGACGCGGCTTAATGAAAAACTGTTTTTT. Translating it yields CASSTRTRLNEKLFF.

The chain recombines TRBV7-8 with TRBJ2-7, with 10 bases matching TRBD1. In germline, CDR1 is SGHVS, CDR2 FQNEAQ. CDR3 length: 18 amino acids. V lost 5 bases and J lost 0; bases outside the gene matches: 13. In DNA form, the CDR3 reads TGTGCCAGCAGCCCACGGGACAGGGGTCCCGGGAACTCCTACGAGCAGTACTTC. Amino acids: CASSPRDRGPGNSYEQYF.

The rearrangement uses TRBV24-1 and TRBJ1-2; D unresolved. The CDR3 totals 14 residues. Per the germline V gene, CDR1 is KGHDR and CDR2 is SFDVKD. The germline V and J ends were trimmed by 2 bases and 3 bases, with 9 bases remaining between them. DNA of the CDR3: TGTGCCACCAGTGATTGGGCAGCAGACTATGGCTACACCTTC. It yields the protein CATSDWAADYGYTF.

The J gene is TRBJ2-7, the V gene TRBV7-9, with 7 bases aligning to TRBD2. The CDR3 spans 16 residues. With V trimmed by 4 bases and J by 9 bases, 18 bases remained unmatched. The germline CDR1 and CDR2 sequences are SEHNR and FQNEAQ (reference sequence). CDR3 region: CASSSARGGSPLGQYF. The CDR3, as DNA: TGTGCCAGCAGCTCCGCCCGGGGCGGGAGCCCTCTCGGGCAGTACTTC.

This rearrangement joins TRBV6-5 to TRBJ1-4; D ambiguous. Trimming removed 10 bases from V and 5 bases from J, with 20 bases in between. The CDR3 totals 15 residues. Germline V gives CDR1 MNHEY, CDR2 SVGAGI. In nucleotides, the CDR3 is TGTGCCACCCGAAGAAACCAGAGCCCGAATGAAAAACTGTTTTTT. It codes for CATRRNQSPNEKLFF.

The chain joins TRBV5-1 to TRBJ1-1; TRBD1 aligns across 8 bases. The V gene end was trimmed by 1 base and the J gene end by 0 bases; junction bases not matched to a gene: 5. Looked up from germline, CDR1 is SGHRS and CDR2 is YFSETQ. The CDR3 extends over 16 amino acids. As DNA, the CDR3 is TGCGCCAGCAGCTTGCCAGGGACAGGAATGAACACTGAAGCTTTCTTT. As protein: CASSLPGTGMNTEAFF.

The J gene is TRBJ2-1, the V gene TRBV24-1; D remains unclear. Germline loops: CDR1 KGHDR, CDR2 SFDVKD. Trimming stripped 3 bases from V and 0 bases from J, with 14 bases between. The CDR3 is 17 amino acids. DNA for the CDR3: TGTGCCACCAGTGATCCCTCGACGGCGAGCTCCTACAATGAGCAGTTCTTC. This translates into CATSDPSTASSYNEQFF.

The V and J genes are TRBV18 and TRBJ2-5; the D is unclear. The germline gives CDR1 KGHSH, CDR2 LQKENI. This CDR3 has 13 residues. V was shortened by 2 bases and J by 1 base, with 5 bases between the two germline ends. In DNA form, the CDR3 reads TGTGCCAGCTCACCATTGGGCCAAGAGACCCAGTACTTC. Its translation is CASSPLGQETQYF. The variable domain in full, completed from reference TRBV18 and TRBJ2-5, reads NAGVMQNPRHLVRRRGQEARLRCSPMKGHSHVYWYRQLPEEGLKFMVYLQKENIIDESGMPKERFSAEFPKEGPSILRIQQVVRGDSAAYFCASSPLGQETQYFGPGTRLLVL.

The chain is built from TRBV28 and TRBJ2-7; 8 positions agree with TRBD2. The CDR3 spans 14 residues. Germline assignment: CDR1 MDHEN and CDR2 SYDVKM. V lost 5 bases and J lost 7; bases outside the gene matches: 10. The CDR3 region has the DNA TGTGCCAGCAGTGCCGGCGGGGGGAGCAGTGAGCAGTACTTC. As protein: CASSAGGGSSEQYF.

This chain uses TRBV7-2 with TRBJ2-3; 9 bases align to TRBD1. The CDR3 runs 16 residues. Germline CDR1 SGHTA, CDR2 FQGNSA. V shed 1 base and J 5 bases; nucleotides not matched to a gene: 7. The CDR3 is CASSLGGQGFVDTQYF. The CDR3 region has the DNA TGTGCCAGCAGCTTAGGGGGACAGGGTTTTGTAGATACGCAGTATTTT. The variable domain in full, completed from reference TRBV7-2 and TRBJ2-3, reads GAGVSQSPSNKVTEKGKDVELRCDPISGHTALYWYRQSLGQGLEFLIYFQGNSAPDKSGLPSDRFSAERTGGSVSTLTIQRTQQEDSAVYLCASSLGGQGFVDTQYFGPGTRLTVL.

The chain employs TRBV5-1 and TRBJ2-6; no reliable D call. Trimming removed 0 bases at V and 4 bases at J, with 8 bases between. There are 15 residues in the CDR3. Germline values: CDR1 SGHRS, CDR2 YFSETQ. CDR3: CASSLALGGANVLTF. CDR3 coding DNA: TGCGCCAGCAGCTTGGCCTTAGGGGGGGCCAACGTCCTGACTTTC.

This clone was recorded a few times. The chain joins TRBV5-1 to TRBJ2-7, with D perhaps TRBD2 (5 bases). Germline CDR1 SGHRS, CDR2 YFSETQ. Trimming left V 1 base short and J 5 bases short, with 13 bases between. This CDR3 has 14 amino acids. The CDR3 reads CASSLTGAGDEQYF. Written as DNA, the CDR3 is TGCGCCAGCAGCTTGACCGGAGCCGGGGACGAGCAGTACTTC.

V usage is TRBV27 and J usage is TRBJ1-2; 7 nucleotides match TRBD1. J lost 1 base, V lost 8 bases, and 10 bases had no gene match. There are 15 residues in the CDR3. The germline V gene has CDR1 MNHEY and CDR2 SMNVEV (reference sequence). The CDR3 region has the DNA TGTGCCAGCGGATCAAGACAGGGTCTTAACTATGGCTACACCTTC. Translated, it gives CASGSRQGLNYGYTF.

This chain connects TRBV5-6 to TRBJ2-1; unclear D gene. CDR1 SGHDT and CDR2 YYEEEE come from the germline V gene. The CDR3 runs to 12 residues. Between the trimmed V and J ends, which lost 4 bases and 6 bases, there was a span of 8 bases. CDR3 nucleotides: TGTGCCAGCAGCCTACCCCCCAATGAGCAGTTCTTC. As protein: CASSLPPNEQFF.

This chain links TRBV9 with TRBJ2-3, with TRBD1 identical over 9 bases. Per the germline V gene, CDR1 is SGDLS and CDR2 is YYNGEE. V lost 5 bases to trimming and J lost 4 bases; unmatched junction nucleotides: 8. The CDR3 totals 15 residues. In DNA, the CDR3 is TGTGCCAGCAGGGGGACAGGGTATGGTTCAGATACGCAGTATTTT. This codes for CASRGTGYGSDTQYF.

The chain is built from TRBV18 and TRBJ1-1; 7 nucleotides align to TRBD1. This CDR3 comprises 14 residues. CDR1 KGHSH and CDR2 LQKENI come from the germline V gene. Trimming removed 6 bases from V and 4 bases from J; junction bases left unmatched: 8. The DNA of the CDR3 is TGTGCCAGCTCCGAGAGACAGGGCAGCACTGAAGCTTTCTTT. Encoded protein: CASSERQGSTEAFF.

V is TRBV5-1 and J is TRBJ1-1; 8 positions match TRBD1. Trimming removed 4 bases from V and 2 bases from J; junction bases left unmatched: 7. The germline gives CDR1 SGHRS, CDR2 YFSETQ. CDR3 length equals 15 residues. CDR3 nucleotide sequence: TGCGCCAGCAGCCCCGGGACAGGACAAAACACTGAAGCTTTCTTT. It specifies CASSPGTGQNTEAFF. Full variable domain (missing parts from reference TRBV5-1 and TRBJ1-1): KAGVTQTPRYLIKTRGQQVTLSCSPISGHRSVSWYQQTPGQGLQFLFEYFSETQRNKGNFPGRFSGRQFSNSRSEMNVSTLELGDSALYLCASSPGTGQNTEAFFGQGTRLTVV.

V gene TRBV4-1 combines with J gene TRBJ2-7; D possibly corresponds to TRBD1 (5 bases). Looked up from germline, CDR1 is MGHRA and CDR2 is YSYEKL. The CDR3 covers 14 residues. Trimming left V 6 bases short and J 0 bases short, with 12 bases between. The CDR3 sequence is CASSRSQGSYEQYF. The CDR3 DNA reads as TGCGCCAGCAGTCGGAGCCAGGGCTCCTACGAGCAGTACTTC.

The CDR3 nucleotides are TGTGCCAGCAGTGCAAGGGGGGCCCTCGATAATTCACCCCTCCACTTT. Its protein product is CASSARGALDNSPLHF. The rearrangement joins TRBV6-1 to TRBJ1-6, with TRBD1 as a possible D gene (6 bases). Germline V gene data show CDR1 as MNHNS and CDR2 as SASEGT. V lost 4 bases and J lost 5, with 15 bases in between. This CDR3 has 16 amino acids.

The chain recombines TRBV27 with TRBJ2-2; D call uncertain. V was trimmed by 2 bases and J by 7 bases, leaving 2 bases between them. CDR1 is MNHEY, CDR2 SMNVEV, per germline (reference sequence). This CDR3 spans 11 amino acids. The CDR3, as DNA: TGTGCCAGCAGTTTAAACGGGGAGCTGTTTTTT. This codes for CASSLNGELFF.